The 10 T cell receptor beta chains reported below all come from one sample, sequenced in a study of T-cell reconstitution after alpha-beta-depleted transplantation in children. The TCRbeta library was prepared with unique molecular identifiers. TCRdb analysed the PCR reads with MiXCR anew, one entry per CDR3 protein. The sample has around 700,000 distinct CDR3 sequences; about an eighth are singletons. The sequences come from PBMCs, collected before TCRalphabeta/CD19-depleted stem cell transplant. The origin of the receptors is a girl aged 2-10 years with congenital amegakaryocytic thrombocytopenia, due to receive a stem cell transplant.

This clonotype was seen more than once but under ten times. The V call is TRBV7-2, the J call TRBJ2-7; the match to TRBD2 covers 9 bases. This CDR3 spans 15 amino acids. The germline V gene encodes CDR1 SGHTA and CDR2 FQGNSA. J was trimmed by 7 bases and V by 0 bases; bases with no gene match: 7. The CDR3 protein is CASSLASGRGREQYF. The CDR3 coding sequence is TGTGCCAGCAGCTTAGCTAGCGGGAGAGGACGGGAGCAGTACTTC.

In regard to this clonotype: Being one base from a much bigger clone, this may be a read error. V and J are TRBV4-1 and TRBJ2-1; 9 bases agree with TRBD2. This CDR3 contains 17 residues. The V gene end was trimmed by 8 bases and the J gene end by 7 bases; junction bases not matched to a gene: 18. The germline CDR1 and CDR2 sequences are MGHRA and YSYEKL. This CDR3 is CASGYPLSGSPKNEQFF. Here the CDR3 DNA reads TGCGCCAGCGGCTACCCACTTAGCGGGAGTCCGAAGAATGAGCAGTTCTTC.

The J gene is TRBJ2-5, the V gene TRBV27; TRBD1 might be the D (6 bases). Per germline, CDR1 MNHEY and CDR2 SMNVEV (reference sequence). The CDR3 runs 14 residues. V lost 4 bases, J lost 1 base, and 10 bases lay in between. The CDR3 coding sequence is TGTGCCAGCAGTTCGACAGGAATCCAAGAGACCCAGTACTTC. This gives the protein CASSSTGIQETQYF.

This clonotype was detected ten times or more. The chain links TRBV20-1 to TRBJ2-7, with 9 bases aligning to TRBD1. From germline, CDR1 is DFQATT and CDR2 SNEGSKA (reference sequence). The CDR3 is 15 amino acids. V was clipped by 6 bases and J by 1 base; unmatched bases: 10. CDR3 DNA: TGCAGTGCCGCCGGGACAGGGATACAATCCTACGAGCAGTACTTC. This codes for CSAAGTGIQSYEQYF.

This clonotype was observed a handful of times. The V call is TRBV4-1, the J call TRBJ2-3, with 7 nucleotides matching TRBD2. Trimming cost V 3 bases and J 1 base; bases outside gene matches: 7. In germline, CDR1 is MGHRA, CDR2 YSYEKL. CDR3 size: 16 residues. CDR3: CASSQRQAGRTDTQYF. CDR3 sequence (DNA): TGCGCCAGCAGCCAGCGCCAAGCGGGACGCACAGATACGCAGTATTTT.

This clonotype was recorded only once. This chain uses TRBV7-2 with TRBJ2-1, with unresolved D. Trimming took off 1 base at V and 1 base at J, with 14 bases between the two ends. The CDR3 contains 17 residues. The germline V gene has CDR1 SGHTA and CDR2 FQGNSA. The CDR3 region has the DNA TGTGCCAGCAGCTTAGGTCCTAGGTGGAGTTCCTACAATGAGCAGTTCTTC. It codes for CASSLGPRWSSYNEQFF.

This clonotype was counted many times. V gene TRBV24-1 combines with J gene TRBJ2-1; D may be TRBD2 (6 bases). The CDR3 loop spans 12 amino acids. Germline V gene sequence: CDR1 KGHDR, CDR2 SFDVKD. The germline V and J ends were trimmed by 12 bases and 9 bases, with 17 bases remaining between them. The CDR3 loop is CASKPSGGEQFF. CDR3 sequence (DNA): TGTGCCTCAAAGCCATCCGGGGGTGAGCAGTTCTTC.

This chain uses TRBV15 with TRBJ2-5; the match to TRBD2 covers 7 bases. The germline V gene has CDR1 LNHNV and CDR2 YYDKDF (reference sequence). The CDR3 covers 14 residues. Germline trimming cut 2 bases from V and 5 bases from J; bases unmatched to any gene: 5. CDR3 region: CATSRSTGGETQYF. The CDR3 bases are TGTGCCACCAGCAGATCCACGGGGGGTGAGACCCAGTACTTC.

CDR3 region: CSADRDYQETQYF. In nucleotides, the CDR3 is TGCAGTGCTGACCGGGACTACCAAGAGACCCAGTACTTC. This rearrangement joins TRBV20-1 to TRBJ2-5; TRBD2 is a possible D gene (6 bases). Germline V lookup: CDR1 DFQATT, CDR2 SNEGSKA (reference sequence). The CDR3 length is 13 residues. V was cut by 5 bases and J by 0 bases, with 10 bases left in between.

This clonotype was recorded at least ten times. The chain joins TRBV7-2 to TRBJ1-1, with 8 bases identical to TRBD1. The V gene end was trimmed by 0 bases and the J gene end by 7 bases; junction bases not matched to a gene: 7. CDR3 length: 15 residues. Germline CDR1 and CDR2: SGHTA and FQGNSA. The CDR3 here is CASSLAGQGFVEAFF. CDR3 nucleotides: TGTGCCAGCAGCTTAGCCGGACAGGGTTTTGTTGAAGCTTTCTTT.